In its sample, the clone carrying this T cell receptor beta chain was seen once. Unmatched junction bases numbered 22, after V lost 0 bases and J lost 11 bases. Germline V gene data show CDR1 as SGHDT and CDR2 as YYEEEE. This CDR3 contains 18 residues. Survey-level TCR beta sequencing used the immunoSEQ assay. TCRdb's table, derived via immunoSEQ multiplex PCR, lists solely in-frame clones and lacks some. The data hold some 48,000 clones, with just over 90% observed a single time. Sequenced: PBMCs. V usage is TRBV5-6 and J usage is TRBJ1-1; 7 bases fit TRBD1. The receptor was derived from a man aged 35 to 55 with rheumatoid arthritis. The CDR3, as DNA: TGTGCCAGCAGCTTGGGGGACCCAAGGGGGCCTAGGGAGATCCCGGCTTTCTTT. It is translated as CASSLGDPRGPREIPAFF.